The source of this TCR beta chain is a study of blood T cell repertoires in COVID-19. Study summary: Some COVID-19 samples were acute and others convalescent; all came from the United States, Italy and Spain. T cells, B-cell-depleted T cells, or PBMCs supplied cDNA or gDNA.

V trimming: 5 bases; J trimming: 6 bases; junction bases outside the gene matches: 6. This CDR3 has 15 amino acids. CDR1 and CDR2 (germline): PRHDT, FYEKMQ (reference sequence). Per the study methods: Cell counts per sample came from amplifying reference gene primers. Assay used: immunoSEQ multiplex PCR; TCRdb lists only in-frame clones, some missing. D and trimming were read from the DNA, whereas the V and J calls and clone size are those reported in that table. The data contain approximately 120,000 clones, around 77% of them seen just once; the ten biggest clones take up under 14%. The chain is built from TRBV13 and TRBJ2-1; 11 bases agree with TRBD2. This TCR derives from a human donor in a cohort sampled during active COVID-19. The sequenced sample consisted of peripheral blood. The CDR3 loop is CASSISGGALNEQFF. The CDR3, as DNA: TGTGCCAGCAGCATTAGCGGGGGGGCCCTCAATGAGCAGTTCTTC.